The T cell receptor beta chain described here comes from a study of vaccination and CD4 T cells after COVID-19. Study-wide background: Cells received overlapping spike peptides from SARS-CoV-2, HCoV-NL63, HCoV-OC43 and HCoV-229E as stimulation.

As to treatment: roughly 10-day PBMC culture with coronavirus spike peptide pools or control peptides (ViraFEST assay). The unexposed donor's CD4+ T cells were collected before the COVID-19 pandemic (2011-2018). As for this clonotype: The antigen remains unidentified.

The Oncomine TCR Beta short-read assay was what sequenced the DNA obtained from cultured CD4+ T cells. Someone extracted genomic DNA from cultured CD4+ T cells. Using its own MiXCR run on the PCR reads, TCRdb lists one record per CDR3 protein. The profile covers around 5,600 distinct CDR3 sequences, with nearly 35% appearing a single time and approximately 27% taken by the ten largest. CDR1 is MGHDK and CDR2 is SYGVNS in the germline V gene. The CDR3 runs to 16 residues. V shed 1 base, J shed 4 bases, and the junction held 9 bases outside the gene matches. The sample was CD4+ T cells from blood, cultured in vitro. The chain carries TRBV25-1 and TRBJ1-1, with TRBD1 matching 7 bases. This TCR came from a human donor in good health. Here the CDR3 reads CASSEWGTGVSTEAFF. CDR3 bases: TGTGCCAGCAGTGAATGGGGAACAGGGGTGAGCACTGAAGCTTTCTTT.